These 28 T cell receptor beta chains were all obtained from the same sample, sequenced in a study of blood T cell repertoires in COVID-19 (TCRdb year 2020). The method behind the library was the immunoSEQ multiplex PCR assay. TCRdb's version of the immuneACCESS table is confined to in-frame rearrangements and falls short of the full clone set. An unresolved V gene accounts for under half of the shortfall where checked; the remainder is of unknown origin. A total of 200,000 to 250,000 clones appear in this sample, around 80% of them only once. The top ten clonotypes cover over 6% of the sample. Specimen: peripheral blood. These receptors originate from a woman aged 80 or older with COVID-19, enrolled during active disease.

This chain joins TRBV6-4 and TRBJ2-7; weak D call: TRBD1 (6 bases). The CDR3 consists of 13 residues. Germline CDR1 MRHNA, CDR2 SNTAGT. V lost 3 bases and J lost 6, with 12 bases in between. The DNA for the CDR3 is TGTGCCAGCAGTGAACAGGGTCTGAGCGAGCAGTACTTC. Amino acid sequence: CASSEQGLSEQYF.

This sequence joins TRBV9 and TRBJ2-7; TRBD2 might be the D (5 bases). The CDR3 has 14 amino acids. CDR1 and CDR2 from the germline V gene are SGDLS and YYNGEE. V was cut by 4 bases and J by 7 bases, with 18 bases left in between. As DNA, the CDR3 is TGTGCCAGCAGCCCCCCAGGCGGGTACAGAGAGCAGTACTTC. Translating it yields CASSPPGGYREQYF.

In this sample, this clone turned up a few times. The chain combines TRBV6-5 with TRBJ1-2, with TRBD1 identical over 12 bases. The V segment lost 7 bases and the J segment 8 bases; nucleotides outside the gene matches: 8. Germline CDR1 is MNHEY and CDR2 is SVGAGI. The CDR3 totals 14 residues. The CDR3 DNA follows: TGTGCCAGCACCCGGGGACAGGGGGCGCGAGGCTACACCTTC. It encodes CASTRGQGARGYTF.

The genes are TRBV27 and TRBJ2-1, with D unresolved. The CDR3 has 13 amino acids. Trimming left V 8 bases short and J 2 bases short, with 10 bases between. Germline V CDR1 and CDR2: MNHEY, SMNVEV (reference sequence). In DNA, the CDR3 is TGTGCCAGCCGTCTACTAACCTACAATGAGCAGTTCTTC. Translating gives CASRLLTYNEQFF.

The chain employs TRBV5-1 and TRBJ2-2; D gene ambiguous. The V end was cut by 0 bases, the J end by 3 bases, with 12 bases between. The germline V gene encodes CDR1 SGHRS and CDR2 YFSETQ. This CDR3 is 16 amino acids long. The CDR3 region has the DNA TGCGCCAGCAGCTTGGCACGATCTACTTACACCGGGGAGCTGTTTTTT. Protein: CASSLARSTYTGELFF.

J is TRBJ2-7 and V is TRBV4-2; TRBD2 agrees at 12 bases. Germline CDR1 reads LGHNA; CDR2 reads YNFKEQ. V was pared by 2 bases and J by 7 bases, with 3 bases of the junction left unmatched. The CDR3 sequence is 14 residues long. CDR3 amino acids: CASSQRLAGVEQYF. The CDR3 region has the DNA TGTGCCAGCAGCCAAAGACTAGCGGGGGTTGAGCAGTACTTC.

This clone has more than one count but fewer than ten. The rearrangement links TRBV9 to TRBJ1-5; 9 bases line up with TRBD1. V shed 3 bases, J shed 0 bases, and the junction held 4 bases outside the gene matches. The length of the CDR3 is 16 residues. Germline lookup yields CDR1 SGDLS and CDR2 YYNGEE. In DNA, the CDR3 is TGTGCCAGCAGCGCCGGGACAGGGTATAGCAATCAGCCCCAGCATTTT. Translation gives CASSAGTGYSNQPQHF.

On this clone itself: Other DNA variants within this sample encode the same CDR3. The chain is built from TRBV5-1 and TRBJ2-3; 12 nucleotides align to TRBD2. Germline-derived CDR1 and CDR2 are SGHRS and YFSETQ. The CDR3 covers 16 residues. V lost 4 bases to trimming and J lost 0 bases; unmatched junction nucleotides: 3. CDR3 region: CASSPGLAGSTDTQYF. In nucleotides, the CDR3 is TGCGCCAGCAGCCCAGGACTAGCGGGGAGCACAGATACGCAGTATTTT.

The V call is TRBV5-1, the J call TRBJ1-1, with 9 bases aligning to TRBD1. After removal of 0 bases from V and 6 bases from J, the junction contained 6 bases not matched to a gene. Germline CDR1 SGHRS, CDR2 YFSETQ. The CDR3 length is 15 residues. The CDR3 DNA reads as TGCGCCAGCAGCTTGGCCACAGGGGGCGGAGCTGAAGCTTTCTTT. This encodes CASSLATGGGAEAFF.

This clone has only a few counts. The chain combines TRBV5-1 with TRBJ1-2; 10 bases align to TRBD1. V dropped 4 bases and J dropped 5; count of bases not matched to a gene: 8. Germline V gives CDR1 SGHRS, CDR2 YFSETQ. The CDR3 sequence is 15 residues long. CDR3 residues: CASSPGQGGIYGYTF. The CDR3 nucleotides are TGCGCCAGCAGCCCCGGACAGGGGGGAATATATGGCTACACCTTC.

This clone was counted a few times. V is TRBV2 and J is TRBJ1-5, with 10 bases aligning to TRBD1. The length of the CDR3 is 16 residues. V shed 4 bases and J 1 base; nucleotides not matched to a gene: 4. Germline V gives CDR1 SNHLY, CDR2 FYNNEI. The CDR3 loop reads CASSGQGARSNQPQHF. The DNA for the CDR3 is TGTGCCAGCAGTGGACAGGGGGCGCGAAGCAATCAGCCCCAGCATTTT.

Here the CDR3 reads CASGQRDASRGGAFF. Here the CDR3 DNA reads TGTGCCAGTGGCCAAAGAGACGCCAGTCGGGGTGGGGCTTTCTTT. The chain employs TRBV3-1 (or the pseudogene TRBV3-2) and TRBJ1-1; unclear D gene. V was cut by 9 bases and J by 11 bases, with 28 bases left in between. CDR1 and CDR2 from the germline V gene are LGHDT and YNNKEL (reference sequence). The CDR3 has 15 amino acids.

The chain joins TRBV6-2 or TRBV6-3 to TRBJ2-6; TRBD1 matches 8 bases. The CDR3 spans 16 residues. Trimming removed 1 base from V and 1 base from J; junction bases left unmatched: 0. CDR1 MNHEY and CDR2 SVGEGT come from the germline V gene. The CDR3 coding sequence is TGTGCCAGCAGTTACTGGACAGGGTCTGGGGCCAACGTCCTGACTTTC. It is translated as CASSYWTGSGANVLTF.

The rearrangement joins TRBV6-2 or TRBV6-3 to TRBJ2-7; the match to TRBD2 covers 11 bases. V was pared by 4 bases and J by 0 bases, with 5 bases of the junction left unmatched. Per germline, CDR1 MNHEY and CDR2 SVGEGT. The CDR3 covers 16 residues. The CDR3 region is CASSFASGGYSYEQYF. The CDR3 coding sequence is TGTGCCAGCAGTTTCGCTAGCGGGGGGTACTCCTACGAGCAGTACTTC.

The rearrangement links TRBV6-4 to TRBJ1-1, with 7 bases aligning to TRBD1. Trimming took 2 bases from V and 8 from J; bases not matched to a gene: 8. The CDR3 sequence is 14 residues long. Germline V CDR1 and CDR2: MRHNA, SNTAGT. CDR3 amino acids: CASSDISTGKEAFF. CDR3 bases: TGTGCCAGCAGTGACATCTCGACAGGGAAAGAAGCTTTCTTT.

The chain is built from TRBV6-5 and TRBJ2-1, with a tentative D call TRBD1 (5 bases). V was pared by 7 bases and J by 0 bases, with 10 bases between. Germline assignment: CDR1 MNHEY and CDR2 SVGAGI. The CDR3 totals 14 residues. CDR3 nucleotide sequence: TGTGCCAGCACCCCCGGACACTCCTACAATGAGCAGTTCTTC. Its translation is CASTPGHSYNEQFF.

Only one count was recorded for this clone. This chain joins TRBV3-1 (or the pseudogene TRBV3-2) and TRBJ2-1; the match to TRBD1 covers 7 bases. Looked up from germline, CDR1 is LGHDT and CDR2 is YNNKEL (reference sequence). The CDR3 extends over 13 amino acids. The trim removed 5 bases at V and 14 bases at J, leaving 12 bases unmatched. The CDR3 sequence: CASSYGTDTGKFF. As DNA, the CDR3 is TGTGCCAGCAGCTACGGGACAGACACTGGAAAGTTCTTC.

The J gene is TRBJ1-4, the V gene TRBV12-5; no clear D. Germline V gene lookup returns CDR1 LGHNT and CDR2 FRNRAP. The CDR3 has 15 residues. V was pared by 1 base and J by 7 bases, with 13 bases between. CDR3 nucleotide sequence: TGTGCTAGTGGTTTGGGCTCGGGGTGGGGTGAAAAACTGTTTTTT. Translated, it gives CASGLGSGWGEKLFF.

This chain uses TRBV7-9 with TRBJ1-2, with D uncertain. The CDR3 covers 15 residues. Germline CDR1 and CDR2: SEHNR and FQNEAQ (reference sequence). V was clipped by 3 bases and J by 4 bases, with 15 bases between them. CDR3 protein: CASSFSGASGYGYTF. For the CDR3, the DNA is TGTGCCAGCAGCTTTTCCGGCGCCTCGGGCTATGGCTACACCTTC.

The chain carries TRBV15 and TRBJ1-5; tentatively, D is TRBD1 (6 bases). The CDR3 runs to 13 residues. Germline loops: CDR1 LNHNV, CDR2 YYDKDF (reference sequence). V was trimmed by 7 bases and J by 5 bases, leaving 12 bases between them. Written as DNA, the CDR3 is TGTGCCACCACCTGGGGGCGGGATCAGCCCCAGCATTTT. The encoded protein is CATTWGRDQPQHF.

This clone was picked up a small number of times. The genes are TRBV18 and TRBJ2-7, with TRBD1 matching over 7 bases. Germline lookup yields CDR1 KGHSH and CDR2 LQKENI. The CDR3 spans 14 residues. J was trimmed by 2 bases and V by 5 bases; bases with no gene match: 6. The CDR3: CASSTRDSPYEQYF. CDR3 nucleotides: TGTGCCAGCTCAACCCGGGACAGCCCCTACGAGCAGTACTTC.

This clone was observed a few times. The rearrangement uses TRBV7-9 and TRBJ1-3; a possible D gene is TRBD1 (6 bases). The V gene's germline CDR1 is SEHNR and CDR2 FQNEAQ (reference sequence). CDR3 length equals 16 residues. V lost 3 bases and J lost 2, with 14 bases in between. The CDR3 coding sequence is TGTGCCAGCAGCTTGGCCAGGGGCTTAGCTGGAAACACCATATATTTT. Translated: CASSLARGLAGNTIYF.

The DNA of the CDR3 is TGTGCCAGCAGCTTACAGGGCTTTAACACTGAAGCTTTCTTT. It translates to CASSLQGFNTEAFF. The chain combines TRBV7-2 with TRBJ1-1, with D perhaps matching TRBD1 (5 bases). Per the germline V gene, CDR1 is SGHTA and CDR2 is FQGNSA. The CDR3 has 14 residues. Trimming removed 2 bases at V and 2 bases at J, with 9 bases between.

The chain combines TRBV6-5 with TRBJ1-5; a weak D match, TRBD1 (6 bases). CDR1 is MNHEY and CDR2 is SVGAGI in the germline V gene. The V end was cut by 5 bases, the J end by 0 bases, with 11 bases between. This CDR3 is 15 amino acids long. CDR3 sequence reads: CASSRTEYSNQPQHF. CDR3 sequence (DNA): TGTGCCAGCAGTCGGACAGAGTATAGCAATCAGCCCCAGCATTTT.

The CDR3 reads CASITRQGLYGYTF. CDR3 DNA: TGTGCCAGCATCACGCGACAGGGGCTCTATGGCTACACCTTC. The rearrangement joins TRBV5-4 to TRBJ1-2; 8 bases map to TRBD1. The germline CDR1 and CDR2 sequences are SGHNT and YYREEE (reference sequence). This CDR3 contains 14 residues. Trimming cost V 6 bases and J 4 bases; bases outside gene matches: 8.

This clone was observed a few times. The chain links TRBV3-1 (or the pseudogene TRBV3-2) to TRBJ1-6, with D perhaps matching TRBD1 (5 bases). From germline, CDR1 is LGHDT and CDR2 YNNKEL (reference sequence). V lost 1 base and J lost 9, with 10 bases in between. The CDR3 has 14 residues. The CDR3 bases are TGTGCCAGCAGCCAAGGACAGTCGACTTCACCCCTCCACTTT. Its protein product is CASSQGQSTSPLHF.

The chain links TRBV7-3 to TRBJ2-3, with D perhaps TRBD1 (5 bases). Germline V CDR1 and CDR2: SGHTA, FQGTGA. CDR3 length: 15 residues. The V end was cut by 5 bases, the J end by 0 bases, with 12 bases between. CDR3 in DNA: TGTGCCAGCAGCCGAAAGGGGCTAAGCACAGATACGCAGTATTTT. Translating gives CASSRKGLSTDTQYF.

The rearrangement links TRBV7-3 to TRBJ2-3, with 9 bases identical to TRBD2. The CDR3 covers 17 residues. Germline loops: CDR1 SGHTA, CDR2 FQGTGA. Trimming took 5 bases from V and 3 from J; bases not matched to a gene: 12. In nucleotides, the CDR3 is TGTGCCAGCAGCGCCTCCGGACAAGCGGGAGGAACAGATACGCAGTATTTT. This sequence encodes CASSASGQAGGTDTQYF.